Listed here are 21 T cell receptor beta chains from one sample, sequenced in a study of blood T cell repertoires in COVID-19. Clones were sequenced by immunoSEQ multiplex PCR, and TCRdb holds only the in-frame ones, with some missing. The data show fewer than 650,000 clones, roughly nine tenths seen once. What was sequenced was peripheral blood. Receptors were obtained from a woman aged 45 to 65 with COVID-19, enrolled during active disease.

V usage is TRBV6-1 and J usage is TRBJ1-1; D uncertain. Trimming removed 2 bases at V and 7 bases at J, with 5 bases between. Germline CDR1 and CDR2: MNHNS and SASEGT. CDR3 length equals 11 residues. As DNA, the CDR3 is TGTGCCAGCAGTGAAATTCATGAAGCTTTCTTT. Translating it yields CASSEIHEAFF.

V and J are TRBV27 and TRBJ2-1, with 13 bases identical to TRBD2. Germline CDR1 reads MNHEY; CDR2 reads SMNVEV (reference sequence). Trimming took 1 base from V and 5 from J; bases not matched to a gene: 2. The CDR3 spans 16 residues. DNA of the CDR3: TGTGCCAGCAGTTTATTAGGACTAGCGGGGGACAATGAGCAGTTCTTC. Translated: CASSLLGLAGDNEQFF.

The chain recombines TRBV6-5 with TRBJ2-3; the match to TRBD2 covers 14 bases. Germline CDR1 MNHEY, CDR2 SVGAGI. The CDR3 runs to 15 residues. Trimming took 6 bases from V and 4 from J; bases not matched to a gene: 3. CDR3 residues: CASSVGLAGADTQYF. In DNA form, the CDR3 reads TGTGCCAGCAGCGTGGGACTAGCGGGGGCAGATACGCAGTATTTT.

The chain employs TRBV4-2 and TRBJ1-2, with D uncertain. Trimming took off 1 base at V and 0 bases at J, with 9 bases between the two ends. Germline CDR1 reads LGHNA; CDR2 reads YNFKEQ. CDR3 length equals 15 residues. Written as DNA, the CDR3 is TGTGCCAGCAGCCAAGTTGGGGAGGCTAACTATGGCTACACCTTC. Protein sequence: CASSQVGEANYGYTF.

The sample holds a few counts of this clone. V gene TRBV11-2 combines with J gene TRBJ1-1; TRBD1 is a possible D gene (6 bases). Germline CDR1 reads SGHAT; CDR2 reads FQNNGV. The CDR3 loop spans 14 amino acids. V was trimmed by 1 base and J by 5 bases, leaving 11 bases between them. DNA for the CDR3: TGTGCCAGCAGCTTAGGGGCAGGGACAACTGAAGCTTTCTTT. It yields the protein CASSLGAGTTEAFF.

CDR3 DNA sequence: TGTGCCAGCAGCTTACCTACCTACGAGCAGTACTTC. It encodes CASSLPTYEQYF. V and J are TRBV11-2 and TRBJ2-7; no definite D call. Deletions cut 2 bases from V and 2 bases from J, with 4 bases between. Germline V CDR1 and CDR2: SGHAT, FQNNGV. This CDR3 contains 12 residues.

The J gene is TRBJ1-5, the V gene TRBV6-5; 9 bases match TRBD1. This CDR3 spans 15 amino acids. V was clipped by 6 bases and J by 2 bases; unmatched bases: 5. Per the germline V gene, CDR1 is MNHEY and CDR2 is SVGAGI. Here the CDR3 reads CASSPTGGGNQPQHF. CDR3 bases: TGTGCCAGCAGCCCCACAGGGGGCGGCAATCAGCCCCAGCATTTT.

The V and J genes are TRBV11-3 and TRBJ1-1; D is uncertain. Germline V lookup: CDR1 SGHNT, CDR2 YENEEA. The CDR3 contains 13 residues. The ends were cut back, 1 base at V and 1 base at J, with 4 bases in the middle. This chain's CDR3 is CASSLGANTEAFF. DNA for the CDR3: TGTGCCAGCAGCTTAGGGGCGAACACTGAAGCTTTCTTT.

In its sample, this clone was seen once. This rearrangement joins TRBV3-1 (or the pseudogene TRBV3-2) to TRBJ1-3; weak D call: TRBD1 (6 bases). The CDR3 totals 16 residues. Germline V gene sequence: CDR1 LGHDT, CDR2 YNNKEL (reference sequence). V lost 3 bases and J 0 bases, leaving 12 bases between the germline ends. The CDR3 reads CASSQRGGDSGNTIYF. The CDR3 coding sequence is TGTGCCAGCAGCCAGCGAGGGGGGGACTCTGGAAACACCATATATTTT.

This chain connects TRBV21-1 to TRBJ2-1; the D call TRBD1 from the table was never checked on the DNA. TRBV21-1 represents a pseudogene. CDR3 length equals 14 residues. CDR3 region: CASSKGQGNNEQFF. The CDR3 bases are TGTGCCAGCAGCAAAGGACAGGGGAACAATGAGCAGTTCTTC.

The CDR3 coding sequence is TGTGCCAGTAAAGGGGGGTTTGGGGAGGGGAACACTGAAGCTTTCTTT. Translated, it gives CASKGGFGEGNTEAFF. This chain links TRBV19 with TRBJ1-1; D perhaps matches TRBD1 (6 bases). In germline, CDR1 is LNHDA, CDR2 SQIVND (reference sequence). The CDR3 runs 16 residues. V was clipped by 7 bases and J by 1 base, with 19 bases between them.

This chain uses TRBV7-9 with TRBJ1-6; D unclear. The CDR3 is 13 residues long. CDR1 and CDR2 (germline): SEHNR, FQNEAQ (reference sequence). Between the trimmed V and J ends, which lost 3 bases and 11 bases, there was a span of 11 bases. The CDR3 here is CASSLGDRAPLHF. Here the CDR3 DNA reads TGTGCCAGCAGCTTGGGAGACCGGGCACCCCTCCACTTT.

This sequence joins TRBV7-9 and TRBJ2-3; D uncertain. CDR3 length equals 13 residues. Germline CDR1 SEHNR, CDR2 FQNEAQ (reference sequence). V gave up 1 base and J gave up 4 bases, with 6 bases separating them. This chain's CDR3 is CASSLVVADTQYF. As DNA, the CDR3 is TGTGCCAGCAGCTTAGTAGTTGCAGATACGCAGTATTTT.

On this clone itself: Other nucleotide sequences from this sample produce the same CDR3. The chain employs TRBV6-5 and TRBJ1-1; TRBD1 is a possible D gene (6 bases). The germline gives CDR1 MNHEY, CDR2 SVGAGI. The CDR3 sequence is 13 residues long. V was pared by 8 bases and J by 0 bases, with 10 bases between. The CDR3 sequence is CASSDSLNTEAFF. The CDR3, as DNA: TGTGCCAGCTCGGACAGTCTGAACACTGAAGCTTTCTTT.

The genes are TRBV19 and TRBJ2-2; maybe TRBD2 (5 bases). The germline V gene has CDR1 LNHDA and CDR2 SQIVND (reference sequence). The CDR3 has 13 residues. V lost 6 bases to trimming and J lost 3 bases, with 8 bases between them. Here the CDR3 DNA reads TGTGCCAGTAGGCCGCGGGACACCGGGGAGCTGTTTTTT. Its translation is CASRPRDTGELFF. Together with reference TRBV19 and TRBJ2-2, the CDR3 gives the full variable domain: DGGITQSPKYLFRKEGQNVTLSCEQNLNHDAMYWYRQDPGQGLRLIYYSQIVNDFQKGDIAEGYSVSREKKESFPLTVTSAQKNPTAFYLCASRPRDTGELFFGEGSRLTVL.

CDR3 DNA sequence: TGTGCCAGCAGTTCCTCGGGGGGGTGGAGCAATCAGCCCCAGCATTTT. Amino acid sequence: CASSSSGGWSNQPQHF. The V call is TRBV27, the J call TRBJ1-5; tentative D call: TRBD1 (5 bases). V was pared by 4 bases and J by 1 base, with 14 bases between. Germline V gene lookup returns CDR1 MNHEY and CDR2 SMNVEV (reference sequence). This CDR3 contains 16 residues.

This clone appeared a single time. The sample carries other DNA sequences with the same CDR3. V is TRBV5-4 and J is TRBJ1-1; no clear D. V was cut by 2 bases and J by 1 base, with 6 bases left in between. Germline CDR1 reads SGHNT; CDR2 reads YYREEE (reference sequence). The CDR3 is 13 amino acids. CDR3 in DNA: TGTGCCAGCAGCTTAAGAGGGAACACTGAAGCTTTCTTT. Translating it yields CASSLRGNTEAFF. The variable domain in full, with the rest retrieved from reference TRBV5-4 and TRBJ1-1, is ETGVTQSPTHLIKTRGQQVTLRCSSQSGHNTVSWYQQALGQGPQFIFQYYREEENGRGNFPPRFSGLQFPNYSSELNVNALELDDSALYLCASSLRGNTEAFFGQGTRLTVV.

V gene TRBV2 combines with J gene TRBJ2-7; TRBD2 aligns across 13 bases. Germline-derived CDR1 and CDR2 are SNHLY and FYNNEI. V lost 4 bases and J lost 2; bases outside the gene matches: 14. The CDR3 length is 19 residues. CDR3 residues: CASSAPGTSGAVVPYEQYF. DNA of the CDR3: TGTGCCAGCAGTGCCCCCGGGACTAGCGGGGCCGTCGTCCCCTACGAGCAGTACTTC. Full variable domain (remainder filled in from reference TRBV2 and TRBJ2-7): EPEVTQTPSHQVTQMGQEVILRCVPISNHLYFYWYRQILGQKVEFLVSFYNNEISEKSEIFDDQFSVERPDGSNFTLKIRSTKLEDSAMYFCASSAPGTSGAVVPYEQYFGPGTRLTVT.

V is TRBV13 and J is TRBJ2-3; 9 bases agree with TRBD1. Germline V gene data show CDR1 as PRHDT and CDR2 as FYEKMQ (reference sequence). The J segment lost 3 bases and the V segment lost 5 bases, leaving 6 bases of the junction unmatched. The CDR3 spans 15 residues. As DNA, the CDR3 is TGTGCCAGCAGCACCTACAGGGGGCTAACAGATACGCAGTATTTT. The encoded protein is CASSTYRGLTDTQYF.

The J gene is TRBJ2-3, the V gene TRBV2; D might be TRBD1 (7 bases). This CDR3 has 17 amino acids. V lost 4 bases to trimming and J lost 0 bases, with 17 bases between them. Per germline, CDR1 SNHLY and CDR2 FYNNEI. In nucleotides, the CDR3 is TGTGCCAGCAGTGTGATCCAGGGGGGAGTAAGCACAGATACGCAGTATTTT. Encoded protein: CASSVIQGGVSTDTQYF. Full variable domain (outside the CDR3, taken from reference TRBV2 and TRBJ2-3): EPEVTQTPSHQVTQMGQEVILRCVPISNHLYFYWYRQILGQKVEFLVSFYNNEISEKSEIFDDQFSVERPDGSNFTLKIRSTKLEDSAMYFCASSVIQGGVSTDTQYFGPGTRLTVL.

V and J are TRBV5-5 and TRBJ1-5, with 9 bases lining up with TRBD1. Germline-derived CDR1 and CDR2 are SGHKS and YYEKEE (reference sequence). The CDR3 is 15 amino acids. With 4 bases clipped from V and 5 bases from J, the junction kept 7 bases outside the gene matches. The chain's CDR3 is CASSPQGAVDQPQHF. The CDR3 DNA is TGTGCCAGCAGCCCACAGGGGGCCGTAGATCAGCCCCAGCATTTT.